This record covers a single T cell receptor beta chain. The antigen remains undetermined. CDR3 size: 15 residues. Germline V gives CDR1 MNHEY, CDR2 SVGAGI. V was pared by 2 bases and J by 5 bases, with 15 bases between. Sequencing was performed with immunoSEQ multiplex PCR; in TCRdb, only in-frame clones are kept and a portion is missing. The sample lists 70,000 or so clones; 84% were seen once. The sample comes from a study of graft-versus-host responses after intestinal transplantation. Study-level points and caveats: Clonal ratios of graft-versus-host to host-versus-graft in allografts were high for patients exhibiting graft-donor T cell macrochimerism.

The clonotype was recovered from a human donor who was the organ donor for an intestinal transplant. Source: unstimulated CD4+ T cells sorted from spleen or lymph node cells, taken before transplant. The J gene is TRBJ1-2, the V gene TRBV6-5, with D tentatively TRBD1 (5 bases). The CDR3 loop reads CASSYRGDGQYGYTF. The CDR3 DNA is TGTGCCAGCAGTTACCGGGGGGACGGACAATATGGCTACACCTTC.